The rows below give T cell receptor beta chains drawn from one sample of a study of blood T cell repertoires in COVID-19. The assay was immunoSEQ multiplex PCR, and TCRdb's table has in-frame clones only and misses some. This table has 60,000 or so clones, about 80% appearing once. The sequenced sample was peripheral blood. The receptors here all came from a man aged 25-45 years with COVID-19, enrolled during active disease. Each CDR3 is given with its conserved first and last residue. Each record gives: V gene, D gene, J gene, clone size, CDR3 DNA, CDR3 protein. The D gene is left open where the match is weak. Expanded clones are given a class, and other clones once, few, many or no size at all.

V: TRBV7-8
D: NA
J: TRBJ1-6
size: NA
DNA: TGTGCCAGCAGCTTGGGGGCGGCCGGATCCCTCCACTTT
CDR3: CASSLGAAGSLHF

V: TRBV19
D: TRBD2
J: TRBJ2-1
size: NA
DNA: TGTGCCAGTAGTGTACTAGCGGGAGGCTCCTACAATGAGCAGTTCTTC
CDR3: CASSVLAGGSYNEQFF

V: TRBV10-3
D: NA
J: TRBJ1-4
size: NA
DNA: TGTGCCATCAGTGAGTCCGGGGTAATGGGTGAAAAACTGTTTTTT
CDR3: CAISESGVMGEKLFF

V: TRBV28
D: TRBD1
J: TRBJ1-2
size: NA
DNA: TGTGCCAGCAGCTCCTCCCGACAGGGGAATGGCTACACCTTC
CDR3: CASSSSRQGNGYTF

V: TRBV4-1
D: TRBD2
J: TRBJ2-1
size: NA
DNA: TGCGCCAGCAGCCACGAAGGACTAGCGGGAGGGAAGAGCAATGAGCAGTTCTTC
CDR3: CASSHEGLAGGKSNEQFF

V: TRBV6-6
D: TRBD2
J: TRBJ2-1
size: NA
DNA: TGTGCCAGCAGTTACCGCGGGGGGAACAATGAGCAGTTCTTC
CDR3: CASSYRGGNNEQFF

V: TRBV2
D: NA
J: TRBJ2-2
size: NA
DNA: TGTGCCAGCAGCGTGGAAGGGGGCACCGGGGAGCTGTTTTTT
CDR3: CASSVEGGTGELFF

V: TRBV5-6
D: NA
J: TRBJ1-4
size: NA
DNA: TGTGCCAGCAGCTCAGGGGTCCAGTCGACTAATGAAAAACTGTTTTTT
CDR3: CASSSGVQSTNEKLFF

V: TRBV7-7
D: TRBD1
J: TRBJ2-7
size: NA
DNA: TGTGCCAGCAGCCCGTCTGACAGGGGGGACTACGAGCAGTACTTC
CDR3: CASSPSDRGDYEQYF

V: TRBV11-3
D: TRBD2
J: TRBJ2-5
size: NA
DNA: TGTGCCAGCAGCCAGAGAAGCGGGGGCCTTGAGACCCAGTACTTC
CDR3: CASSQRSGGLETQYF

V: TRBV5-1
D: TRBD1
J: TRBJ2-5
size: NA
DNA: TGCGCCAGCAGTTTACAGGGGGCGCAAGGAGAGACCCAGTACTTC
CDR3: CASSLQGAQGETQYF

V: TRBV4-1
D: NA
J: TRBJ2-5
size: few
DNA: TGCGCCAGCAGCCCCTACAGGGTCCCAAAAGAGACCCAGTACTTC
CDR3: CASSPYRVPKETQYF

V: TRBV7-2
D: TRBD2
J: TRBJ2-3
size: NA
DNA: TGTGCCAGCAGCTTATTGCGGGGGGATTTCACAGATACGCAGTATTTT
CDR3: CASSLLRGDFTDTQYF

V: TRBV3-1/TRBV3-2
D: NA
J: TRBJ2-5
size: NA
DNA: TGTGCCAGCAGCCAAGTCATTCGGGGTTCGGAGACCCAGTACTTC
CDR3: CASSQVIRGSETQYF

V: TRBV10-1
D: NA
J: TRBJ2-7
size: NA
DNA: TGCGCCAGCATCCCGCAAACGAGGATTTACGAGCAGTACTTC
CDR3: CASIPQTRIYEQYF

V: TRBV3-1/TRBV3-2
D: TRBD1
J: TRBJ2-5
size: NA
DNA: TGTGCCAACACAGACAGGGGGCCGGCGGAGACCCAGTACTTC
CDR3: CANTDRGPAETQYF

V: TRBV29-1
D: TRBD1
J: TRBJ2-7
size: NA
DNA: TGCAGCGTTGTGAGTACGGGACAGGGTTACGAGCAGTACTTC
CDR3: CSVVSTGQGYEQYF

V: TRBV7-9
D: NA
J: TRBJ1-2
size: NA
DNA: TGTGCCAGCAGCGCCGGTCAGGGTAGTGTACGGCCAGGTTCCTATGGCTACACCTTC
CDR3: CASSAGQGSVRPGSYGYTF

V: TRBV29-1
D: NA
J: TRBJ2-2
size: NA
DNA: TGCAGCGCGTGTTATCGGGCCGGGGAGCTGTTTTTT
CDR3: CSACYRAGELFF

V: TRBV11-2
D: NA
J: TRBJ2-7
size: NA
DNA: TGTGCCAGCAGCTTCACCTACGAGCAGTACTTC
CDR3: CASSFTYEQYF

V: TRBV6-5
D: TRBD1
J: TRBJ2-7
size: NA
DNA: TGTGCCAGCAGTTTCAACAGGGGCTACGAGCAGTACTTC
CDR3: CASSFNRGYEQYF

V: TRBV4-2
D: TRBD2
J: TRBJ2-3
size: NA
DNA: TGTGCCAGCAGCCAAGAGGCGGGAGGGCCAGATACGCAGTATTTT
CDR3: CASSQEAGGPDTQYF

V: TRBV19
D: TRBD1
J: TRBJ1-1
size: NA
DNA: TGTGCCAGTAGTCCCCGGACAGGGAACATGAACACTGAAGCTTTCTTT
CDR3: CASSPRTGNMNTEAFF

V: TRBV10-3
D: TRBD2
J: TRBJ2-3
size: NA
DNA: TGTGCCATCAGTGGATCGACTAGCGGGGGCCGAGATACGCAGTATTTT
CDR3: CAISGSTSGGRDTQYF

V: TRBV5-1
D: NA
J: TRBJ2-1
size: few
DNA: TGCGCCAGCAGCTCCTCCGGGGCCTACAATGAGCAGTTCTTC
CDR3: CASSSSGAYNEQFF

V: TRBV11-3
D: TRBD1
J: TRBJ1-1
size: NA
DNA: TGTGCCAGCAGCTTTACAGGGGGCAGGAGTAGGGACACTGAAGCTTTCTTT
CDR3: CASSFTGGRSRDTEAFF

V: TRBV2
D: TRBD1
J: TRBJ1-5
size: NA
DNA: TGTGCCAGCAGCGAGGGGACAGGGGATTTTCAGCCCCAGCATTTT
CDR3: CASSEGTGDFQPQHF

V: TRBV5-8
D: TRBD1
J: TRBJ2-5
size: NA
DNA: TGTGCCAGCAGCCCGGGACAGGGAGTGGCAGAGACCCAGTACTTC
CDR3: CASSPGQGVAETQYF

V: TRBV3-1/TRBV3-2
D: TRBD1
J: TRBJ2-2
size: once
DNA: TGTGCCAGCAGCCAGGGGACAGGGAAGGCCGGGGAGCTGTTTTTT
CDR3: CASSQGTGKAGELFF

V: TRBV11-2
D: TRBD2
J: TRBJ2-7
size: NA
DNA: TGTGCCAGCAGCTTAGAACGTGGCGGGAGGGCCCAGCAGTACTTC
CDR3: CASSLERGGRAQQYF

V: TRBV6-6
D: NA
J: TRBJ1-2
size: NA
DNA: TGTGCCAGCAGTCCGACAGGCGACTATGGCTACACCTTC
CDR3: CASSPTGDYGYTF

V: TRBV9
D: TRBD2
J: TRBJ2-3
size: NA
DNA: TGTGCCAGCAGCTCTCCTAGCGGCCACACAGATACGCAGTATTTT
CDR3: CASSSPSGHTDTQYF

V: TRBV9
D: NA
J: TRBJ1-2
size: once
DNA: TGTGCCAGCAGCGCTGGGACTCACTATGGCTACACCTTC
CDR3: CASSAGTHYGYTF

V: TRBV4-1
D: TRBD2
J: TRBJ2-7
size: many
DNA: TGCGCCAGCAGCCAAGTATCGGGAGGTGTTAGCGAGCAGTACTTC
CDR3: CASSQVSGGVSEQYF

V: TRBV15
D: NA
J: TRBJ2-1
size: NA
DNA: TGTGCCACCAGACCTGACAGCTACAATGAGCAGTTCTTC
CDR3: CATRPDSYNEQFF

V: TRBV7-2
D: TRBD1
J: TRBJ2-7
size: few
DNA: TGTGCCAGCAGCCCGGGACAGTTTAGCTCCTACGAGCAGTACTTC
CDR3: CASSPGQFSSYEQYF

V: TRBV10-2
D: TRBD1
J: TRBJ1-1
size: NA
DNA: TGCGCCAGCGCTCGACAGGGGGCCAACGTTGAAGCTTTCTTT
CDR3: CASARQGANVEAFF

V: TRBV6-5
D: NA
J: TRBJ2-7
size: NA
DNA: TGTGCCAGCGCAGGATTAGGTGACGAGCAGTACTTC
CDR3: CASAGLGDEQYF

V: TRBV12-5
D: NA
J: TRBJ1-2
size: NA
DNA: TGTGCTAGTGCCCTATCACAGGGTTATGGCTACACCTTC
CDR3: CASALSQGYGYTF

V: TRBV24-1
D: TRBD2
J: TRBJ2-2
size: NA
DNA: TGTGCCACCAGTGATCAGGGAGGGGCACGCTCGGAGCTGTTTTTT
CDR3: CATSDQGGARSELFF

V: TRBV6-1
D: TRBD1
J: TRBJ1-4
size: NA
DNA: TGTGCCAGCAGTGAAGCGCGGGGACAGGGTAATGAAAAACTGTTTTTT
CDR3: CASSEARGQGNEKLFF

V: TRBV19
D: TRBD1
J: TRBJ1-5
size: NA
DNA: TGTGCCAGCAATGACAGGGGCAATCAGCCCCAGCATTTT
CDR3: CASNDRGNQPQHF

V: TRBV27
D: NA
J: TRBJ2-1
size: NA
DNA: TGTGCCAGCAGTATCGGACTCGAATACAATGAGCAGTTCTTC
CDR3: CASSIGLEYNEQFF

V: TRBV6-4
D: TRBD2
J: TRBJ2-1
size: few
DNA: TGTGCCAGCAGTGCCGATAGCGGGAGGCCCCACAATGAGCAGTTCTTC
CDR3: CASSADSGRPHNEQFF

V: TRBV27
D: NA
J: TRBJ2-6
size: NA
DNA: TGTGCCAGCAGTCTAGGGGGCTCTGGGGCCAACGTCCTGACTTTC
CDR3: CASSLGGSGANVLTF

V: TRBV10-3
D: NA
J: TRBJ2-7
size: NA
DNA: TGTGCCATCATTACTCCAGGGAATTATCGTAACGAGCAGTACTTC
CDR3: CAIITPGNYRNEQYF

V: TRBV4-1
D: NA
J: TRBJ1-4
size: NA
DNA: TGCGCCAGCAGCCATAATGTCGGGGATGAAAAACTGTTTTTT
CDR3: CASSHNVGDEKLFF

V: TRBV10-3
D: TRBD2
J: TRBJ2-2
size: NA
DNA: TGTGCCATCAGTGATTTCGGACTAGCGGGGACGGAGCTGTTTTTT
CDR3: CAISDFGLAGTELFF